This T cell receptor (beta chain) came from a study of CD8+ T cells in alopecia areata. Germline-derived CDR1 and CDR2 are PRHDT and FYEKMQ (reference sequence). This CDR3 region has 15 residues. V was clipped by 3 bases and J by 7 bases, with 18 bases between them. Samples from alopecia areata patients were lesional scalp punch biopsies and peripheral blood. Investigators isolated RNA and reverse transcribed it into cDNA to act as the sequencing template. Some clones are missing from TCRdb's copy, which holds only in-frame ones; the method was immunoSEQ multiplex PCR. The table lists 70,000 or so clones, roughly 60% of them singletons. Findings of the study overall: Possibly because of HLA-related factors, TCR sharing was less clear across patients than in mice.

About this clone: Its antigen is unidentified.

The chain has TRBV13 and TRBJ2-5; the D gene is possibly TRBD1 (7 bases). This material consisted of CD8+ T cells sorted from blood, taken at week 0. The origin of this receptor is a human donor with alopecia areata. CDR3 loop: CASSFKTGAAGTQYF. The DNA of the CDR3 is TGTGCCAGCAGCTTCAAAACAGGGGCAGCGGGGACCCAGTACTTC.